A single sample gave rise to the 4 T cell receptor beta chains below, sequenced in a study of T-cell memory formation after mild COVID-19. TCRdb passed the 5' RACE reads through MiXCR, listing each CDR3 protein once. Here the sample spans 100,000 to 120,000 distinct CDR3 sequences, about 18% being singletons. What was sequenced was PBMCs or a T cell subset sorted from them (not recorded which). Receptors originate from a young man who had mild COVID-19 (a few samples of this study predate the infection). Cell type and time point are not known.

The chain carries TRBV6-2 or TRBV6-3 and TRBJ2-2, with no clear D. CDR3 size: 16 residues. V was clipped by 2 bases and J by 5 bases, with 15 bases between them. The germline V gene encodes CDR1 MNHEY and CDR2 SVGEGT. The DNA of the CDR3 is TGTGCCAGCAGTTACGGTGGTGGCAGTCAGACCGGGGAGCTGTTTTTT. It yields the protein CASSYGGGSQTGELFF.

This clonotype turned up a few times. The rearrangement uses TRBV7-2 and TRBJ2-5; D unresolved. V lost 1 base, J lost 4 bases, and 4 bases lay in between. CDR1 and CDR2 (germline): SGHTA, FQGNSA. This CDR3 comprises 12 residues. CDR3 in DNA: TGTGCCAGCAGCTTAGATATAGAGACCCAGTACTTC. The encoded protein is CASSLDIETQYF.

The chain employs TRBV18 and TRBJ2-6; tentative D call: TRBD1 (6 bases). Trimming pared 8 bases from V and 0 bases from J, leaving 11 bases between. The CDR3 sequence is 15 residues long. Germline lookup yields CDR1 KGHSH and CDR2 LQKENI. The CDR3 is CASNRASSGANVLTF. The CDR3 bases are TGTGCCAGCAACAGGGCTAGCTCTGGGGCCAACGTCCTGACTTTC.

The V and J genes are TRBV9 and TRBJ2-3, with TRBD2 matching 16 bases. The CDR3 is 18 residues long. CDR1 and CDR2 from the germline V gene are SGDLS and YYNGEE. Trimming at V came to 4 bases and at J to 0 bases, leaving 5 bases not matched to a gene. The CDR3 is CASSPGTSGRASTDTQYF. For the CDR3, the DNA is TGTGCCAGCAGCCCTGGGACTAGCGGGAGGGCTAGCACAGATACGCAGTATTTT.